These T cell receptor beta chains were read from a single sample in a study of T cell changes during pregnancy in multiple sclerosis. The assay was immunoSEQ multiplex PCR, and TCRdb's table has in-frame clones only and misses some. The top ten hold 5.5% to 7% of the sample, which has around 49,000 clones, around 93% seen once. Material: CD8+ T cells from peripheral blood mononuclear cells, obtained in the first trimester of pregnancy. These TCRs come from a female donor with multiple sclerosis, enrolled in a pregnancy study. Both conserved end residues are part of each CDR3. D genes are given only for firm matches. The size of a clone is reported for some rows only, either as once, few or many, or as a class for expanded clones.

clone_size: -
j_call: TRBJ2-1
v_call: TRBV19
d_call: TRBD2
cdr3_aa: CASSLASGKDEQFF
cdr3_nt: TGTGCCAGTAGTTTGGCTAGCGGGAAGGATGAGCAGTTCTTC

clone_size: -
j_call: TRBJ1-1
v_call: TRBV9
d_call: TRBD1
cdr3_aa: CASSGDSLTEAFF
cdr3_nt: TGTGCCAGCAGCGGGGACAGTCTGACTGAAGCTTTCTTT

clone_size: -
j_call: TRBJ2-2
v_call: TRBV5-4
d_call: TRBD2
cdr3_aa: CASSSGLASTGELFF
cdr3_nt: TGTGCCAGCAGCTCGGGACTAGCGTCCACCGGGGAGCTGTTTTTT

clone_size: -
j_call: TRBJ2-4
v_call: TRBV6-1
d_call: TRBD2
cdr3_aa: CASSLAEQNIQYF
cdr3_nt: TGTGCCAGCAGTCTAGCGGAACAAAACATTCAGTACTTC

clone_size: few
j_call: TRBJ2-2
v_call: TRBV6-4
d_call: -
cdr3_aa: CASSDLDSTGELFF
cdr3_nt: TGTGCCAGCAGTGACTTGGACAGCACCGGGGAGCTGTTTTTT

clone_size: -
j_call: TRBJ2-1
v_call: TRBV7-8
d_call: TRBD1
cdr3_aa: CASSASPGQGFYNEQFF
cdr3_nt: TGTGCCAGCAGCGCCTCTCCGGGACAGGGCTTCTACAATGAGCAGTTCTTC

clone_size: -
j_call: TRBJ1-1
v_call: TRBV5-5
d_call: -
cdr3_aa: CASSDRVQGGTEAFF
cdr3_nt: TGTGCCAGCAGCGATAGGGTCCAGGGAGGCACTGAAGCTTTCTTT

clone_size: -
j_call: TRBJ2-1
v_call: TRBV25-1
d_call: TRBD2
cdr3_aa: CASSPPGLAGGNEQFF
cdr3_nt: TGTGCCAGCAGTCCACCCGGACTAGCGGGAGGCAATGAGCAGTTCTTC

clone_size: -
j_call: TRBJ2-1
v_call: TRBV5-1
d_call: TRBD2
cdr3_aa: CASSLPLAGGKNEQFF
cdr3_nt: TGCGCCAGCAGCTTGCCATTAGCGGGAGGTAAAAATGAGCAGTTCTTC

clone_size: -
j_call: TRBJ2-2
v_call: TRBV5-8
d_call: TRBD2
cdr3_aa: CASSLARLAVGELFF
cdr3_nt: TGTGCCAGCAGCTTGGCGAGACTAGCTGTCGGGGAGCTGTTTTTT

clone_size: -
j_call: TRBJ2-7
v_call: TRBV30
d_call: TRBD2
cdr3_aa: CAWSPGAAGVLQYF
cdr3_nt: TGTGCCTGGAGTCCGGGGGCAGCGGGAGTTCTGCAGTACTTC

clone_size: medium-sized
j_call: TRBJ2-1
v_call: TRBV4-2
d_call: TRBD2
cdr3_aa: CASSQDGGSSYNEQFF
cdr3_nt: TGTGCCAGCAGCCAAGATGGCGGGAGCTCCTACAATGAGCAGTTCTTC

clone_size: -
j_call: TRBJ1-1
v_call: TRBV9
d_call: TRBD1
cdr3_aa: CASSLGQGRAEAFF
cdr3_nt: TGTGCCAGCAGCTTGGGACAGGGGAGGGCTGAAGCTTTCTTT

clone_size: -
j_call: TRBJ2-1
v_call: TRBV7-9
d_call: TRBD1
cdr3_aa: CASSLAEQGVRYNEQFF
cdr3_nt: TGTGCCAGCAGCTTAGCTGAACAGGGGGTACGATACAATGAGCAGTTCTTC

clone_size: -
j_call: TRBJ1-2
v_call: TRBV25-1
d_call: -
cdr3_aa: CASRGTFYTF
cdr3_nt: TGTGCCAGCAGGGGCACCTTCTACACCTTC

clone_size: -
j_call: TRBJ2-2
v_call: TRBV5-1
d_call: TRBD1
cdr3_aa: CASSLETGGFGELFF
cdr3_nt: TGCGCCAGCAGCTTGGAGACAGGGGGCTTCGGGGAGCTGTTTTTT

clone_size: -
j_call: TRBJ1-1
v_call: TRBV7-8
d_call: -
cdr3_aa: CASSLARDLGGTEAFF
cdr3_nt: TGTGCCAGCAGCTTAGCAAGAGACCTCGGGGGCACTGAAGCTTTCTTT

clone_size: -
j_call: TRBJ2-3
v_call: TRBV6-6
d_call: TRBD2
cdr3_aa: CASSGLAGGPGQYF
cdr3_nt: TGTGCCAGCAGTGGACTAGCGGGAGGGCCGGGGCAGTATTTT

clone_size: -
j_call: TRBJ2-5
v_call: TRBV6-6
d_call: -
cdr3_aa: CASSGSLQGWETQYF
cdr3_nt: TGTGCCAGCAGTGGGTCCCTCCAGGGGTGGGAGACCCAGTACTTC

clone_size: -
j_call: TRBJ2-1
v_call: TRBV7-9
d_call: TRBD1
cdr3_aa: CASSRQDRVWNEQFF
cdr3_nt: TGTGCCAGCAGCAGACAGGACAGGGTATGGAATGAGCAGTTCTTC

clone_size: -
j_call: TRBJ2-7
v_call: TRBV27
d_call: -
cdr3_aa: CASSFYRATDEQYF
cdr3_nt: TGTGCCAGCAGTTTCTACAGGGCAACGGACGAGCAGTACTTC

clone_size: -
j_call: TRBJ1-2
v_call: TRBV7-9
d_call: -
cdr3_aa: CASSATGSGYTF
cdr3_nt: TGTGCCAGCAGCGCTACAGGGTCTGGCTACACCTTC

clone_size: -
j_call: TRBJ1-1
v_call: TRBV28
d_call: TRBD1
cdr3_aa: CASSTVGTALNTEAFF
cdr3_nt: TGTGCCAGCAGTACAGTTGGGACAGCTTTGAACACTGAAGCTTTCTTT

clone_size: once
j_call: TRBJ2-1
v_call: TRBV4-3
d_call: -
cdr3_aa: CASSQAASRNVEQFF
cdr3_nt: TGCGCCAGCAGCCAAGCTGCTAGCCGAAACGTTGAGCAGTTCTTC

clone_size: -
j_call: TRBJ1-2
v_call: TRBV7-9
d_call: -
cdr3_aa: CASSPQTDWEGGYTF
cdr3_nt: TGTGCCAGCAGCCCCCAGACGGATTGGGAGGGGGGCTACACCTTC

clone_size: once
j_call: TRBJ2-7
v_call: TRBV19
d_call: -
cdr3_aa: CASSRGVGYEQYF
cdr3_nt: TGTGCCAGTAGCAGGGGCGTCGGCTACGAGCAGTACTTC

clone_size: -
j_call: TRBJ1-1
v_call: TRBV19
d_call: TRBD1
cdr3_aa: CASSKSTGGFTEAFF
cdr3_nt: TGTGCCAGTAGTAAATCAACAGGGGGCTTCACTGAAGCTTTCTTT

clone_size: once
j_call: TRBJ1-4
v_call: TRBV2
d_call: TRBD1
cdr3_aa: CASRLGTGEEIGEKLFF
cdr3_nt: TGTGCCAGCAGGCTGGGGACAGGGGAAGAAATAGGTGAAAAACTGTTTTTT

clone_size: -
j_call: TRBJ2-7
v_call: TRBV19
d_call: -
cdr3_aa: CASSMSWSSYEQYF
cdr3_nt: TGTGCCAGTAGTATGTCGTGGAGCTCCTACGAGCAGTACTTC

clone_size: -
j_call: TRBJ2-7
v_call: TRBV29-1
d_call: -
cdr3_aa: CSVERKGGYEQYF
cdr3_nt: TGCAGCGTCGAGAGAAAAGGAGGCTACGAGCAGTACTTC

clone_size: -
j_call: TRBJ2-7
v_call: TRBV28
d_call: -
cdr3_aa: CASSLGQTTYEQYF
cdr3_nt: TGTGCCAGCAGTTTAGGACAGACTACCTACGAGCAGTACTTC

clone_size: -
j_call: TRBJ2-7
v_call: TRBV11-2
d_call: -
cdr3_aa: CASSLEAAAYEQYF
cdr3_nt: TGTGCCAGCAGCTTAGAGGCCGCAGCCTACGAGCAGTACTTC

clone_size: -
j_call: TRBJ1-1
v_call: TRBV4-1
d_call: -
cdr3_aa: CATRGGTGTEAFF
cdr3_nt: TGCGCCACCCGGGGCGGGACGGGCACTGAAGCTTTCTTT

clone_size: -
j_call: TRBJ1-1
v_call: TRBV7-9
d_call: TRBD1
cdr3_aa: CASSMLGTGVKGTEAFF
cdr3_nt: TGTGCCAGCAGCATGCTCGGGACAGGGGTAAAGGGGACTGAAGCTTTCTTT

clone_size: -
j_call: TRBJ1-1
v_call: TRBV25-1
d_call: -
cdr3_aa: CASRGRRTEAFF
cdr3_nt: TGTGCCAGCAGGGGGCGTCGGACTGAAGCTTTCTTT

clone_size: once
j_call: TRBJ1-1
v_call: TRBV7-3
d_call: TRBD1
cdr3_aa: CASSLGPLTGEAFF
cdr3_nt: TGTGCCAGCAGCTTGGGTCCTTTGACAGGGGAAGCTTTCTTT

clone_size: once
j_call: TRBJ2-1
v_call: TRBV6-1
d_call: TRBD2
cdr3_aa: CASSEYAGGNYNEQFF
cdr3_nt: TGTGCCAGCAGTGAATATGCGGGAGGGAACTACAATGAGCAGTTCTTC

clone_size: -
j_call: TRBJ2-2
v_call: TRBV27
d_call: TRBD2
cdr3_aa: CASSFGSGGLSGELFF
cdr3_nt: TGTGCCAGCAGCTTTGGGTCGGGGGGGCTAAGCGGGGAGCTGTTTTTT

clone_size: -
j_call: TRBJ1-2
v_call: TRBV27
d_call: -
cdr3_aa: CASYDRFNGYTF
cdr3_nt: TGTGCCAGCTATGACAGGTTTAATGGCTACACCTTC

clone_size: -
j_call: TRBJ2-1
v_call: TRBV19
d_call: -
cdr3_aa: CASSILLVDDEQFF
cdr3_nt: TGTGCCAGTAGTATATTACTAGTTGACGATGAGCAGTTCTTC